The 15 T cell receptor beta chains reported below all come from one sample, sequenced in a study of blood T cell repertoires in COVID-19. The repertoire was sequenced with immunoSEQ multiplex PCR; TCRdb's copy has only in-frame clones and lacks some. The sample carries 260,000 or so clones, 82% recorded once. The sample consisted of peripheral blood. These receptor sequences come from a woman between 70 and 85 years old with acute or convalescent COVID-19.

The rearrangement joins TRBV20-1 to TRBJ2-2, with TRBD1 matching 7 bases. Germline V CDR1 and CDR2: DFQATT, SNEGSKA (reference sequence). V lost 3 bases and J lost 6; bases outside the gene matches: 7. The CDR3 has 14 amino acids. CDR3 in amino acids: CSASRTGAPGELFF. DNA of the CDR3: TGCAGTGCTAGTCGGACAGGCGCCCCCGGGGAGCTGTTTTTT.

The chain recombines TRBV6-1 with TRBJ1-4; D call uncertain. This CDR3 has 14 amino acids. Germline-derived CDR1 and CDR2 are MNHNS and SASEGT. V was trimmed by 3 bases and J by 8 bases, leaving 13 bases between them. The CDR3 sequence is CASSDQTVQEKLFF. The CDR3 coding sequence is TGTGCCAGCAGTGACCAAACAGTTCAGGAAAAACTGTTTTTT.

This clone was counted a single time. The chain is built from TRBV5-1 and TRBJ1-6, with D maybe TRBD1 (5 bases). Germline V gene data show CDR1 as SGHRS and CDR2 as YFSETQ. Trimming pared 0 bases from V and 10 bases from J, leaving 17 bases between. The CDR3 covers 16 residues. CDR3 protein: CASSLAIGRAGSPLHF. CDR3 coding DNA: TGCGCCAGCAGCTTGGCGATTGGCAGGGCGGGGTCACCCCTCCACTTT.

V and J are TRBV6-5 and TRBJ1-5; unclear D gene. V was clipped by 8 bases and J by 5 bases, with 13 bases between them. CDR3 length: 13 residues. In germline, CDR1 is MNHEY, CDR2 SVGAGI. The CDR3 is CASVTTRDQPQHF. CDR3 in DNA: TGTGCCAGCGTCACCACGCGGGATCAGCCCCAGCATTTT.

The V gene is TRBV5-4, the J gene TRBJ1-1, with 7 bases matching TRBD1. With 0 bases clipped from V and 4 bases from J, the junction kept 6 bases outside the gene matches. Germline values: CDR1 SGHNT, CDR2 YYREEE (reference sequence). The CDR3 covers 15 residues. The CDR3 reads CASSLGGQLLTEAFF. The CDR3 DNA reads TGTGCCAGCAGCTTGGGGGGACAGCTACTCACTGAAGCTTTCTTT. The variable domain in full, with the rest retrieved from reference TRBV5-4 and TRBJ1-1, is ETGVTQSPTHLIKTRGQQVTLRCSSQSGHNTVSWYQQALGQGPQFIFQYYREEENGRGNFPPRFSGLQFPNYSSELNVNALELDDSALYLCASSLGGQLLTEAFFGQGTRLTVV.

This clone has only a few counts. The chain recombines TRBV7-2 with TRBJ1-4, with D unclear. The CDR3 covers 14 residues. Trimming stripped 3 bases from V and 8 bases from J, with 13 bases between. Per germline, CDR1 SGHTA and CDR2 FQGNSA. The DNA for the CDR3 is TGTGCCAGCAGCTTTGATCGGGGTAGGGAAAAACTGTTTTTT. It yields the protein CASSFDRGREKLFF.

J is TRBJ2-5 and V is TRBV5-6; TRBD2 agrees at 8 bases. The CDR3 loop spans 16 amino acids. From germline, CDR1 is SGHDT and CDR2 YYEEEE. The V and J ends lost 0 bases and 0 bases, in that order; junction bases with no gene match: 4. The CDR3 coding sequence is TGTGCCAGCAGCTTGGCTTCGGGGGGGCACCAAGAGACCCAGTACTTC. Protein product: CASSLASGGHQETQYF.

The chain couples TRBV5-5 to TRBJ2-7; 10 bases are a match to TRBD2. Germline V CDR1 and CDR2: SGHKS, YYEKEE (reference sequence). V gave up 1 base and J gave up 0 bases; unmatched junction bases: 10. The CDR3 has 18 amino acids. The CDR3 region is CASSLSLAGGSSSYEQYF. The CDR3 region has the DNA TGTGCCAGCAGCTTGAGTTTAGCGGGGGGCTCAAGCTCCTACGAGCAGTACTTC.

This chain links TRBV11-2 with TRBJ2-7, with 9 bases matching TRBD1. J gave up 5 bases and V 3 bases, and 11 bases lay outside the gene matches. The CDR3 extends over 16 amino acids. The germline V gene encodes CDR1 SGHAT and CDR2 FQNNGV. CDR3 protein: CASSFKSGTGSNEQYF. The CDR3 region has the DNA TGTGCCAGCAGCTTCAAATCCGGGACAGGGTCCAACGAGCAGTACTTC.

The chain recombines TRBV5-1 with TRBJ1-3; D uncertain. The germline CDR1 and CDR2 sequences are SGHRS and YFSETQ. The V and J ends lost 5 bases and 4 bases respectively, with 7 bases between them. CDR3 length: 12 residues. The chain's CDR3 is CASRTEGNTIYF. The CDR3 bases are TGCGCCAGCAGGACTGAAGGAAACACCATATATTTT.

Only a few counts were recorded for this clone. This chain connects TRBV2 to TRBJ2-5; D uncertain. There are 14 residues in the CDR3. Germline CDR1 is SNHLY and CDR2 is FYNNEI. Trimming removed 5 bases from V and 3 bases from J, with 13 bases in between. CDR3 DNA: TGTGCCAGCAGTCGGTTTTTGCTGGAAGAGACCCAGTACTTC. Translated: CASSRFLLEETQYF.

The V and J genes are TRBV29-1 and TRBJ1-1; D is possibly TRBD1 (5 bases). Germline CDR1 is SQVTM and CDR2 is ANQGSEA. Between the trimmed V and J ends, which lost 6 bases and 0 bases, there was a span of 14 bases. The CDR3 covers 14 residues. CDR3 nucleotide sequence: TGCAGCGTCACCTGGGGCCAGTTGAACACTGAAGCTTTCTTT. This encodes CSVTWGQLNTEAFF.

This sequence joins TRBV6-5 and TRBJ1-1; D is uncertain. CDR1 MNHEY and CDR2 SVGAGI come from the germline V gene. V lost 11 bases, J lost 0 bases, and 13 bases lay in between. The CDR3 is 13 residues long. CDR3 loop: CAGRVNMNTEAFF. CDR3 nucleotides: TGTGCCGGGCGTGTGAACATGAACACTGAAGCTTTCTTT.

The genes are TRBV5-1 and TRBJ2-3; maybe TRBD2 (5 bases). The CDR3 contains 18 residues. Trimming cost V 0 bases and J 3 bases, with 20 bases left between them. Germline loops: CDR1 SGHRS, CDR2 YFSETQ. CDR3 DNA: TGCGCCAGCAGCTTGGTTTATGGGAGAGGAATTATAACAGATACGCAGTATTTT. Its protein product is CASSLVYGRGIITDTQYF.

This clone came up a few times. The V gene is TRBV23-1, the J gene TRBJ2-1; 8 positions match TRBD2. TRBV23-1 is an ORF, with its function uncertain. The CDR3 covers 16 residues. With 0 bases clipped from V and 6 bases from J, the junction kept 7 bases outside the gene matches. CDR3 bases: TGCGCCAGCAGTCAATCTCATCGCGGGGGGTGCAATGAGCAGTTCTTC. Encoded protein: CASSQSHRGGCNEQFF.